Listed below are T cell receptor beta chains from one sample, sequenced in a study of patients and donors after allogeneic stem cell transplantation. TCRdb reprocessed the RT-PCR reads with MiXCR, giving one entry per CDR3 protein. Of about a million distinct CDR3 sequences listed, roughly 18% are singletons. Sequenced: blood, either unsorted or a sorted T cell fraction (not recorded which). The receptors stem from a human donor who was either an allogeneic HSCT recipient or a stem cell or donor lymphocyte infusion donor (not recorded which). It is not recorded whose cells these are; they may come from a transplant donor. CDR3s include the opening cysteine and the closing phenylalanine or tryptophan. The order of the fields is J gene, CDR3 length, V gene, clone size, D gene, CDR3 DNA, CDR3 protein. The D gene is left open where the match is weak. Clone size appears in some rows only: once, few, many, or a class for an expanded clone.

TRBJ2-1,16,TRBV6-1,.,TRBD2,TGTGCCAGCAGCCTAGGACTAGCGGGCCCTGGGGATGAGCAGTTCTTC,CASSLGLAGPGDEQFF
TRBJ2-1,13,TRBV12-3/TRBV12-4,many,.,TGTGCCAGCAGTGTACTATTATACAATGAGCAGTTCTTC,CASSVLLYNEQFF
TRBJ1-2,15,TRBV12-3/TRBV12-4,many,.,TGTGCCAGCAGTTCGCGGGGGGAGAGGATCTATGGCTACACCTTC,CASSSRGERIYGYTF
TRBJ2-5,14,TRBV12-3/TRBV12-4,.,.,TGTGCCAGCAGTTTAAGACATGGGCAAGAGACCCAGTACTTC,CASSLRHGQETQYF
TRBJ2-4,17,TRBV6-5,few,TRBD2,TGTGCCAGCAGTTACCGGGGGGTTGGTTTGGCCAAAAACATTCAGTACTTC,CASSYRGVGLAKNIQYF
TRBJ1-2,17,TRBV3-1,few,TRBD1,TGTGCCAGCAGCCAACCTCAACAGGGGCTGCAAGTCTATGGCTACACCTTC,CASSQPQQGLQVYGYTF
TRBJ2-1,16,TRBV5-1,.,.,TGCGCCAGCAGCTTGGCCGGCCCGGGGGAGCTCAATGAGCAGTTCTTC,CASSLAGPGELNEQFF
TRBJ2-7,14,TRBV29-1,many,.,TGCAGCGTTGCGGGCGACGGCTTACCCTACGAGCAGTACTTC,CSVAGDGLPYEQYF
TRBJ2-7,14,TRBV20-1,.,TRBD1,TGCAGTGCTAGATCTTTGGGACAGATTTACGAGCAGTACTTC,CSARSLGQIYEQYF
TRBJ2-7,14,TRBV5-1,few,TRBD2,TGCGCCAGCACCTGGACTAGCGGGAGCTACGAGCAGTACTTC,CASTWTSGSYEQYF
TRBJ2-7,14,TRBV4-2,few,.,TGTGCCAGCAGCCAAGATCCGGCAGAGAGCGAGCAGTACTTC,CASSQDPAESEQYF
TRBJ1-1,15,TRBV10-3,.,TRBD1,TGTGCCACAGAAGCCGGACAGGGGGCCTACACTGAAGCTTTCTTT,CATEAGQGAYTEAFF
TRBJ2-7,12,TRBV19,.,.,TGTGCCAGTAGTATAGGGTCTGACGAGCAGTACTTC,CASSIGSDEQYF
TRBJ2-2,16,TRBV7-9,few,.,TGTGCCAGCAGCTTAGGAGGCCGGTGGGGCACCGGGGAGCTGTTTTTT,CASSLGGRWGTGELFF
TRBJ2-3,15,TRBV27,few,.,TGTGCCAGCAGTTTTTTGGGGACGGAACTAGATACGCAGTATTTT,CASSFLGTELDTQYF
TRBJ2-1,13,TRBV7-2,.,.,TGTGCCAGCAGCTTTAGACACTACAATGAGCAGTTCTTC,CASSFRHYNEQFF
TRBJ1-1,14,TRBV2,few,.,TGTGCCAGCAGCACCGGAATCATGAACACTGAAGCTTTCTTT,CASSTGIMNTEAFF
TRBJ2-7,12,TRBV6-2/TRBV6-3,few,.,TGTGCCAGCCGGACCGGGGGCTCCGAGCAGTACTTC,CASRTGGSEQYF
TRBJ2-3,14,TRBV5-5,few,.,TGTGCCAGCCGAGGGGCGGGGAGGTCAGATACGCAGTATTTT,CASRGAGRSDTQYF
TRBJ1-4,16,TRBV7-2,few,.,TGTGCCAGCAGCTTAACCTGGCAGCCCTTTAATGAAAAACTGTTTTTT,CASSLTWQPFNEKLFF
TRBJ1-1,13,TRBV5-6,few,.,TGTGCCAGCATCGGAAGGTTTAACACTGAAGCTTTCTTT,CASIGRFNTEAFF
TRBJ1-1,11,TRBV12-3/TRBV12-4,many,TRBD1,TGTGCCAGCAGTCCACAGGGGTTGGCTTTCTTT,CASSPQGLAFF
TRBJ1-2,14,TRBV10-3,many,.,TGTGCCATCAGTGTAGGGCCGACGAGGGATGGCTACACCTTC,CAISVGPTRDGYTF
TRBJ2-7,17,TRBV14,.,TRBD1,TGTGCCAGCAGCCAAGATTTGGGGACAGGGAGCTCCTACGAGCAGTACTTC,CASSQDLGTGSSYEQYF
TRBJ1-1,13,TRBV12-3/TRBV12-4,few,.,TGTGCCAGCGTCCCGGGTGAGAACACTGAAGCTTTCTTT,CASVPGENTEAFF
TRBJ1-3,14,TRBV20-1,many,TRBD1,TGCAGTGCCGTTCCGGACAGGGCGGGAAACACCATATATTTT,CSAVPDRAGNTIYF
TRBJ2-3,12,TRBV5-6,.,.,TGTGCCAGCAGCCCACAGAGGCATACGCAGTATTTT,CASSPQRHTQYF
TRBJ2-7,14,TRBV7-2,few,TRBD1,TGTGCCAGCAGCTTTCAGGGGGCTGGCTACGAGCAGTACTTC,CASSFQGAGYEQYF
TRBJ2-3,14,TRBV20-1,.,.,TGCAGTGCTAGGGCAGGGTCCAGGGCGGATACGCAGTATTTT,CSARAGSRADTQYF
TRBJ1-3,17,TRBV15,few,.,TGTGCCACCAGCCTCCGGACCAGGGGAGTATCTGGAAACACCATATATTTT,CATSLRTRGVSGNTIYF
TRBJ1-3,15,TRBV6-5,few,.,TGTGCCAGCAGTTACTCGGGAGGGAGGGGAAACACCATATATTTT,CASSYSGGRGNTIYF
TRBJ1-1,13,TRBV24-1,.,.,TGTGCCACCAAATTGCCGGGGTCATCTGAAGCTTTCTTT,CATKLPGSSEAFF
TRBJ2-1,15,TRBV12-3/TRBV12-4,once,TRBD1,TGTGCCAGCAGTGGACCGGGACAGGGGTACAATGAGCAGTTCTTC,CASSGPGQGYNEQFF
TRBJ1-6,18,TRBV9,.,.,TGTGCCAGCAGCGTAGGAGGGGCAGGGAGCTCCTATAATTCACCCCTCCACTTT,CASSVGGAGSSYNSPLHF
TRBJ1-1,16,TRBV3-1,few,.,TGTGCCAGCAGCCGCACCCCGGGACTAATCAATCCTAAAGCTTTCTTT,CASSRTPGLINPKAFF
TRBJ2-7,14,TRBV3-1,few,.,TGTGCCAGCAGCCAGGGACGGGTCTCCTACGAGCAGTACTTC,CASSQGRVSYEQYF
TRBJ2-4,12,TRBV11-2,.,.,TGTGCCAGCAGCTTAACAGGGTTCATTCAGTACTTC,CASSLTGFIQYF
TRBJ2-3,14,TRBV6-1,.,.,TGTGCCAGCCAGGGCAGGGTTCTTTTAGGTACGCAGTATTTT,CASQGRVLLGTQYF
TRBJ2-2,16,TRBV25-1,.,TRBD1,TGTGCCAGCAGTGAGATAAGCGCAGGGGGTGCCGGGGAGCTGTTTTTT,CASSEISAGGAGELFF
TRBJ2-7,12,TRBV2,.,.,TGTGCCAGCATCGGGCGGAACTACGAGCAGTACTTC,CASIGRNYEQYF
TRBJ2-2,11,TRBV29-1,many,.,TGCAGCGTTGACGCGGGCGGGGAGCTGTTTTTT,CSVDAGGELFF
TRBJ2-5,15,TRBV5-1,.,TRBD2,TGCGCCAGCAGCTTGAGGGGAGGGAGGTTGGAGACCCAGTACTTC,CASSLRGGRLETQYF
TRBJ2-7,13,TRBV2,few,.,TGCGCCAGCCGGAGGGGGCAGGGTTACGAGCAGTACTTC,CASRRGQGYEQYF
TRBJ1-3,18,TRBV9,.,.,TGTGCCAGCAGCGTAGAAAGTTCGGCCGGGTGGCATGGAAACACCATATATTTT,CASSVESSAGWHGNTIYF